This T cell receptor beta chain was recovered during a study of STAT3 mutations in large granular lymphocyte leukemia. Study background: Immunosuppressive therapy was given to more than half of T-LGLL patients.

Clones were sequenced by immunoSEQ multiplex PCR, and TCRdb holds only the in-frame ones, with some missing. The table records roughly 40,000 clones, about 81% of them present only once. Deletions cut 6 bases from V and 1 base from J, with 9 bases between. The CDR3 spans 13 residues. CDR1 and CDR2 from the germline V gene are WSHSY and SAAADI. Turning to this clone: Its target is not known.

Whole-study results and caveats: Persisting codominant clonotypes may have hidden a small pathogenic clone. In T-cell large granular lymphocyte leukemia, about half of patients showed multiple immunodominant subclonotypes.

The source is a human donor with T large granular lymphocyte leukemia. Some clones in this sample may be carry-over from other donors' samples. Specimen: PBMCs. This rearrangement joins TRBV10-2 to TRBJ1-1, with D possibly matching TRBD1 (6 bases). CDR3 amino acids: CASSSGANTEAFF. Here the CDR3 DNA reads TGCGCCAGCAGCTCGGGGGCGAACACTGAAGCTTTCTTT.